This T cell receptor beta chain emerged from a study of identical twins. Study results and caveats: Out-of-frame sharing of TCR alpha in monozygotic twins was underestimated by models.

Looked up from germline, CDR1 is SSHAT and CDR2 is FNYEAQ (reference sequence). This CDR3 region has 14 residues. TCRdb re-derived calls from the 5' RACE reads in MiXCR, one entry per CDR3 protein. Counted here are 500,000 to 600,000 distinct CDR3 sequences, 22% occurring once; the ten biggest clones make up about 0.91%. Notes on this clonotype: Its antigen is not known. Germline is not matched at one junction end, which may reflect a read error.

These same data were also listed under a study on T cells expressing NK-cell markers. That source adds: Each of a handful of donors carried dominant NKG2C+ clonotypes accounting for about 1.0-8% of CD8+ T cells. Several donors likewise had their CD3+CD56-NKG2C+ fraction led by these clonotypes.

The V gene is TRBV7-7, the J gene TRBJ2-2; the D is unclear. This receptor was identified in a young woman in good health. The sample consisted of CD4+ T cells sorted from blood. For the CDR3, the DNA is TGTGCTAGCAGCTTACTCCCCAACACCGGGGAGCTGTTTTTT. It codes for CASSLLPNTGELFF. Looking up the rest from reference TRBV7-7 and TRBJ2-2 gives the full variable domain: GAGVSQSPRYKVTKRGQDVTLRCDPISSHATLYWYQQALGQGPEFLTYFNYEAQPDKSGLPSDRFSAERPEGSISTLTIQRTEQRDSAMYRCASSLLPNTGELFFGEGSRLTVL.